This entry lists 29 T cell receptor beta chains sequenced from one sample in a study of OX40 agonist ivuxolimab in advanced cancers. Method: immunoSEQ multiplex PCR; TCRdb's copy keeps in-frame clones and lacks some. The top ten hold around 2.9% of the sample, which has about 84,000 clones, 75% to 90% seen once. The source material was CD4+ or CD8+ T cells sorted from blood, sampled in a trial of the OX40 agonist ivuxolimab. The receptors derive from an adult with an advanced solid tumor such as melanoma, head and neck, liver or kidney cancer.

This clone appeared once. The chain is built from TRBV5-4 and TRBJ1-4; D gene uncertain. Trimming removed 0 bases from V and 12 bases from J, with 6 bases in between. Germline-derived CDR1 and CDR2 are SGHNT and YYREEE (reference sequence). This CDR3 comprises 11 residues. CDR3: CASSLESELFF. CDR3 DNA sequence: TGTGCCAGCAGCTTGGAAAGCGAACTGTTTTTT.

This clone was observed a handful of times. V is TRBV5-6 and J is TRBJ1-5; TRBD1 is a possible D gene (5 bases). CDR3 length equals 15 residues. Trimming stripped 5 bases from V and 6 bases from J, with 18 bases between. Germline V gives CDR1 SGHDT, CDR2 YYEEEE. CDR3: CASSSFTGRSQPQHF. CDR3 in DNA: TGTGCCAGCAGTTCATTCACAGGACGTAGTCAGCCCCAGCATTTT.

The chain joins TRBV7-2 to TRBJ1-5; no clear D gene. Trimming pared 5 bases from V and 4 bases from J, leaving 9 bases between. The germline gives CDR1 SGHTA, CDR2 FQGNSA. This CDR3 is built from 13 residues. The CDR3: CASSLTWNQPQHF. CDR3 sequence (DNA): TGTGCCAGCAGCCTCACATGGAATCAGCCCCAGCATTTT. Together with reference TRBV7-2 and TRBJ1-5, the CDR3 gives the full variable domain: GAGVSQSPSNKVTEKGKDVELRCDPISGHTALYWYRQSLGQGLEFLIYFQGNSAPDKSGLPSDRFSAERTGGSVSTLTIQRTQQEDSAVYLCASSLTWNQPQHFGDGTRLSIL.

J is TRBJ1-5 and V is TRBV18, with 8 bases that match TRBD1. After removal of 3 bases from V and 9 bases from J, the junction contained 13 bases not matched to a gene. The germline V gene has CDR1 KGHSH and CDR2 LQKENI. The CDR3 has 16 amino acids. The CDR3 region is CASSPSAGQGGGPQHF. In DNA, the CDR3 is TGTGCCAGCTCACCCTCAGCAGGACAGGGCGGGGGGCCCCAGCATTTT.

The chain combines TRBV19 with TRBJ2-7; TRBD1 agrees at 7 bases. The CDR3 is made up of 16 amino acids. Germline CDR1 reads LNHDA; CDR2 reads SQIVND (reference sequence). V lost 5 bases to trimming and J lost 2 bases; unmatched junction nucleotides: 12. The CDR3 sequence is CASSPREGASPYEQYF. CDR3 DNA sequence: TGTGCCAGTAGTCCGCGTGAGGGGGCGTCTCCCTACGAGCAGTACTTC.

This sequence joins TRBV7-2 and TRBJ2-1, with 9 bases matching TRBD2. The germline V gene encodes CDR1 SGHTA and CDR2 FQGNSA. This CDR3 has 16 amino acids. J lost 3 bases, V lost 4 bases, and 7 bases had no gene match. In DNA form, the CDR3 reads TGTGCCAGCAGCTCTAGCGGGGCCTCTTTCTACAATGAGCAGTTCTTC. This encodes CASSSSGASFYNEQFF.

J is TRBJ1-4 and V is TRBV5-1; D not certain. CDR3 length: 17 residues. V gave up 3 bases and J gave up 7 bases, with 22 bases separating them. Germline loops: CDR1 SGHRS, CDR2 YFSETQ. CDR3 sequence reads: CASSSSTHSRGGEKLFF. For the CDR3, the DNA is TGCGCCAGCAGCTCCTCCACGCATTCCCGTGGAGGTGAAAAACTGTTTTTT.

The chain uses TRBV28 and TRBJ2-7; 9 bases are a match to TRBD1. CDR3 length equals 16 residues. Germline V CDR1 and CDR2: MDHEN, SYDVKM. The V and J ends lost 5 bases and 2 bases, in that order; junction bases with no gene match: 10. CDR3 nucleotides: TGTGCCAGCAGTCCAGACAGGGGGGCTAGCACCTACGAGCAGTACGTC. Translating gives CASSPDRGASTYEQYV.

CDR3 nucleotide sequence: TGTGCCATCAGTGATGTGGGACAGGGGAGAACTACCGGGGAGCTGTTTTTT. As protein: CAISDVGQGRTTGELFF. The V gene is TRBV10-3, the J gene TRBJ2-2, with 10 bases identical to TRBD1. CDR1 and CDR2 from the germline V gene are ENHRY and SYGVKD. The CDR3 runs 17 residues. The trim removed 3 bases at V and 5 bases at J, leaving 9 bases unmatched.

This sequence joins TRBV11-2 and TRBJ2-3; 8 positions match TRBD2. Germline CDR1 SGHAT, CDR2 FQNNGV. The CDR3 loop spans 15 amino acids. Trimming took 8 bases from V and 0 from J; bases not matched to a gene: 7. This chain's CDR3 is CASLVGTSSTDTQYF. The CDR3 region has the DNA TGTGCCAGCCTAGTCGGGACTAGTAGCACAGATACGCAGTATTTT.

This clone was counted once. The chain couples TRBV5-6 to TRBJ1-2; 9 positions match TRBD1. This CDR3 has 14 amino acids. With V trimmed by 4 bases and J by 4 bases, 5 bases remained unmatched. Germline V gene sequence: CDR1 SGHDT, CDR2 YYEEEE. The CDR3 DNA reads as TGTGCCAGCAGCCAGGACAGGGGAGGCTATGGCTACACCTTC. This translates into CASSQDRGGYGYTF.

The chain joins TRBV19 to TRBJ2-2; TRBD1 matches 7 bases. Losses at the gene ends were 7 bases for V and 8 bases for J; bases not matched to a gene: 13. Germline CDR1 is LNHDA and CDR2 is SQIVND (reference sequence). The CDR3 length is 15 residues. The DNA of the CDR3 is TGTGCCAGTACCAGGGGCGACAGGGAAGGGGGGGAGCTGTTTTTT. Protein product: CASTRGDREGGELFF.

This chain links TRBV28 with TRBJ1-2; D is perhaps TRBD1 (5 bases). Deletions cut 6 bases from V and 6 bases from J, with 17 bases between. CDR3 length: 14 residues. From germline, CDR1 is MDHEN and CDR2 SYDVKM. CDR3 loop: CASRTGTPRDGYTF. The CDR3 DNA reads as TGTGCCAGCAGGACCGGGACTCCTAGGGATGGCTACACCTTC.

The chain recombines TRBV28 with TRBJ2-1; D is unresolved. CDR3 size: 15 residues. The germline CDR1 and CDR2 sequences are MDHEN and SYDVKM. V was cut by 0 bases and J by 6 bases, with 12 bases left in between. Here the CDR3 reads CASSLWTSPSNEQFF. CDR3 DNA: TGTGCCAGCAGTTTATGGACAAGCCCCTCCAATGAGCAGTTCTTC.

This chain joins TRBV6-5 and TRBJ2-5; TRBD2 matches 8 bases. CDR1 is MNHEY, CDR2 SVGAGI, per germline. The CDR3 extends over 16 amino acids. V lost 0 bases, J lost 4 bases, and 7 bases stayed unmatched. The CDR3 sequence: CASSYSTGGDRETQYF. The CDR3 DNA reads as TGTGCCAGCAGTTACTCGACGGGGGGGGATCGAGAGACCCAGTACTTC.

The rearrangement joins TRBV5-1 to TRBJ1-1; D not certain. V lost 1 base and J 5 bases, leaving 15 bases between the germline ends. The CDR3 runs 15 residues. Germline V gene sequence: CDR1 SGHRS, CDR2 YFSETQ. The CDR3 region is CASSLSAGSGTEAFF. The DNA of the CDR3 is TGCGCCAGCAGCTTGAGCGCAGGCAGCGGAACTGAAGCTTTCTTT.

This chain uses TRBV27 with TRBJ1-2; a possible D gene is TRBD1 (5 bases). This CDR3 spans 13 amino acids. Trimming shortened V by 4 bases and J by 4 bases, and 10 bases separated the two germline ends. Germline V gene data show CDR1 as MNHEY and CDR2 as SMNVEV (reference sequence). CDR3 loop: CASSSGAAYGYTF. CDR3 bases: TGTGCCAGCAGTTCCGGGGCTGCCTATGGCTACACCTTC.

This clone has just a few counts. CDR3 sequence (DNA): TGTGCCAGCAGTGAAGACCCTCGCGGGGGCTACACCTTC. This sequence encodes CASSEDPRGGYTF. The chain carries TRBV25-1 and TRBJ1-2; D remains ambiguous. The CDR3 extends over 13 amino acids. Germline V CDR1 and CDR2: MGHDK, SYGVNS. Trimming shortened V by 2 bases and J by 8 bases, and 12 bases separated the two germline ends.

V and J are TRBV15 and TRBJ2-3; 12 nucleotides match TRBD1. Trimming took 7 bases from V and 6 from J; bases not matched to a gene: 5. This CDR3 comprises 14 residues. Germline assignment: CDR1 LNHNV and CDR2 YYDKDF (reference sequence). The CDR3 loop reads CATNRDRGPDTQYF. Written as DNA, the CDR3 is TGTGCCACCAACCGGGACAGGGGGCCCGATACGCAGTATTTT.

This chain joins TRBV7-2 and TRBJ2-4, with D tentatively TRBD1 (5 bases). The germline V gene has CDR1 SGHTA and CDR2 FQGNSA. The CDR3 is made up of 14 amino acids. The V and J ends lost 5 bases and 0 bases respectively, with 8 bases between them. CDR3 loop: CASSPGLAKNIQYF. CDR3 nucleotide sequence: TGTGCCAGCAGCCCAGGGTTAGCCAAAAACATTCAGTACTTC.

The chain joins TRBV5-1 to TRBJ1-6; no clear D. The CDR3 has 15 amino acids. V dropped 0 bases and J dropped 4 bases, with 8 bases sitting between them. Germline lookup yields CDR1 SGHRS and CDR2 YFSETQ. The CDR3 protein is CASSLGPDYNSPLHF. CDR3 DNA: TGCGCCAGCAGCTTGGGGCCGGATTATAATTCACCCCTCCACTTT. Full variable domain (missing parts from reference TRBV5-1 and TRBJ1-6): KAGVTQTPRYLIKTRGQQVTLSCSPISGHRSVSWYQQTPGQGLQFLFEYFSETQRNKGNFPGRFSGRQFSNSRSEMNVSTLELGDSALYLCASSLGPDYNSPLHFGNGTRLTVT.

The J gene is TRBJ1-2, the V gene TRBV19; 9 bases align to TRBD1. This CDR3 spans 14 amino acids. Per germline, CDR1 LNHDA and CDR2 SQIVND (reference sequence). The trim removed 8 bases at V and 1 base at J, leaving 5 bases unmatched. CDR3 residues: CASAPTGGNYGYTF. The CDR3 DNA sequence: TGTGCCAGTGCTCCGACAGGGGGTAACTATGGCTACACCTTC.

V is TRBV7-7 and J is TRBJ2-2; 8 bases map to TRBD2. There are 14 residues in the CDR3. V lost 5 bases and J lost 5; bases outside the gene matches: 4. The germline gives CDR1 SSHAT, CDR2 FNYEAQ (reference sequence). The CDR3 protein is CASSPPGGTGELFF. CDR3 sequence (DNA): TGTGCCAGCAGCCCTCCGGGGGGGACCGGGGAGCTGTTTTTT.

The chain carries TRBV7-8 and TRBJ2-1, with D possibly being TRBD1 (6 bases). Trimming pared 4 bases from V and 7 bases from J, leaving 14 bases between. CDR1 SGHVS and CDR2 FQNEAQ come from the germline V gene. This CDR3 contains 14 residues. CDR3 residues: CASSSRGHVNEQFF. The CDR3 DNA reads TGTGCCAGCAGCTCCCGGGGACATGTAAATGAGCAGTTCTTC.

DNA of the CDR3: TGTGCCAGCTCACCACCATCCGGCAGGGAGACCCAGTACTTC. As protein: CASSPPSGRETQYF. This chain links TRBV18 with TRBJ2-5; D is ambiguous. The CDR3 totals 14 residues. V was trimmed by 0 bases and J by 5 bases, leaving 10 bases between them. Germline loops: CDR1 KGHSH, CDR2 LQKENI.

The rearrangement joins TRBV11-1 to TRBJ1-2; D remains ambiguous. The CDR3 is 13 residues long. V was cut by 1 base and J by 5 bases, with 8 bases left in between. Germline-derived CDR1 and CDR2 are SGHAT and FQDESV (reference sequence). This chain's CDR3 is CASSLDSFYGYTF. CDR3 in DNA: TGTGCCAGCAGCTTAGACAGTTTTTATGGCTACACCTTC.

The chain has TRBV7-8 and TRBJ2-7; a weak D match, TRBD1 (6 bases). Trimming stripped 5 bases from V and 4 bases from J, with 15 bases between. Germline V CDR1 and CDR2: SGHVS, FQNEAQ. This CDR3 is 14 amino acids long. The CDR3 loop reads CASSNRDTRYEQYF. The CDR3 nucleotides are TGTGCCAGCAGCAACCGGGACACGAGATACGAGCAGTACTTC.

The rearrangement links TRBV5-1 to TRBJ1-4; D is ambiguous. V was trimmed by 0 bases and J by 8 bases, leaving 11 bases between them. The CDR3 has 14 amino acids. CDR1 and CDR2 from the germline V gene are SGHRS and YFSETQ. Here the CDR3 DNA reads TGCGCCAGCAGCTTGGCAGGACTAGACGAAAAACTGTTTTTT. Translation: CASSLAGLDEKLFF.

This clone was seen more than once but under ten times. The rearrangement links TRBV11-2 to TRBJ2-7; 8 bases are shared with TRBD1. The CDR3 has 12 amino acids. V dropped 5 bases and J dropped 13; count of bases not matched to a gene: 10. Per germline, CDR1 SGHAT and CDR2 FQNNGV. CDR3 region: CASSHSGQGAYV. In nucleotides, the CDR3 is TGTGCCAGCAGCCATTCCGGGCAGGGGGCTTACGTC.